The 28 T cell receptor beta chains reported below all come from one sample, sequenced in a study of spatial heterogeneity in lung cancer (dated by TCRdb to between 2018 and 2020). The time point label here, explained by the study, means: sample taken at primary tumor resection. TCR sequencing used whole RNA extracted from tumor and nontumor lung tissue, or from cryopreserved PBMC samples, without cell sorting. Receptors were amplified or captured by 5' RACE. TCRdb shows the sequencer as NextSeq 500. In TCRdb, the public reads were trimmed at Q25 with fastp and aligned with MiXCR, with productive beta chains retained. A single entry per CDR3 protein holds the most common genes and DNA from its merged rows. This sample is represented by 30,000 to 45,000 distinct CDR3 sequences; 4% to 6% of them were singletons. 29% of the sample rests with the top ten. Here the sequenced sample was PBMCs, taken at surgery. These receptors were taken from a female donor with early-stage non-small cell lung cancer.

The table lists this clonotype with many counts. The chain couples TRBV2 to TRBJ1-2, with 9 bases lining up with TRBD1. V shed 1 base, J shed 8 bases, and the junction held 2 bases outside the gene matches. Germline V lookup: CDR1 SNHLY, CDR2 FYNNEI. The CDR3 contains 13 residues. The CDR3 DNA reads TGTGCCAGCAGTGAAGGGGACAGGGCCGGCTACACCTTC. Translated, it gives CASSEGDRAGYTF.

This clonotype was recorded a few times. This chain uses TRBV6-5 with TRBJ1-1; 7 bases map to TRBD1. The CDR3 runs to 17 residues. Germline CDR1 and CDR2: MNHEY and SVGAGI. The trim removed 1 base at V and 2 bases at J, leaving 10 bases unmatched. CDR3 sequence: CASSYWAGGGPNTEAFF. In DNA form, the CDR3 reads TGTGCCAGCAGTTACTGGGCAGGGGGAGGCCCAAACACTGAAGCTTTCTTT.

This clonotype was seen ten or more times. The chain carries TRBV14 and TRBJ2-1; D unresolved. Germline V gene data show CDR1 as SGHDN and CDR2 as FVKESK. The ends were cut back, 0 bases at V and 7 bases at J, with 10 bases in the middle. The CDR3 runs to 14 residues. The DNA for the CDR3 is TGTGCCAGCAGCCAAGATCAAATGAGGAATGAGCAGTTCTTC. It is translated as CASSQDQMRNEQFF.

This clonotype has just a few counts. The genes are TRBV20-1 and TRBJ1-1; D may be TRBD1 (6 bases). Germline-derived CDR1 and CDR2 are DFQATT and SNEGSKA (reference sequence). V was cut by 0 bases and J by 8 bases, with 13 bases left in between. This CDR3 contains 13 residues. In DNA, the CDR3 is TGCAGTGCTAGAGAGGGGGGCCGGTTGGAAGCTTTCTTT. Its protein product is CSAREGGRLEAFF.

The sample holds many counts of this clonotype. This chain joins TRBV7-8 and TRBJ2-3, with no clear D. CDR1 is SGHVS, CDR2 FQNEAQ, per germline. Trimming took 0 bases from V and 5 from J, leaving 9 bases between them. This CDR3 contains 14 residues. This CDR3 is CASSLAGARDTQYF. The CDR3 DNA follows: TGTGCCAGCAGCTTAGCCGGAGCGCGAGATACGCAGTATTTT.

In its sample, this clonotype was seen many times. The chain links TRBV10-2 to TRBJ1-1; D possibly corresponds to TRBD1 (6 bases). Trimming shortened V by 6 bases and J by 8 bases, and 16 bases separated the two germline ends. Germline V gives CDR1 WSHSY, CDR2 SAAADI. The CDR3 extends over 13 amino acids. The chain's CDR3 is CASSTFPGTEAFF. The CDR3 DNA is TGCGCCAGCAGCACTTTTCCCGGGACAGAAGCTTTCTTT.

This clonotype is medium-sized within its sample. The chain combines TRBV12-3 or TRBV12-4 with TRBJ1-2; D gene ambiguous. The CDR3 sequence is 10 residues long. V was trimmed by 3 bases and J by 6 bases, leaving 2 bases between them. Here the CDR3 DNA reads TGTGCCAGCAGTTTGAATGGCTACACCTTC. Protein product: CASSLNGYTF.

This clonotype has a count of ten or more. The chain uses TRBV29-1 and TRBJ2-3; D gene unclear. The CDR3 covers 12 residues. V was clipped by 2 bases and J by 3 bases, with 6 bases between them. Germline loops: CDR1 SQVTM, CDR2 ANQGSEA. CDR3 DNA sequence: TGCAGCGTTGAAAAGGGAACAGATACGCAGTATTTT. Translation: CSVEKGTDTQYF.

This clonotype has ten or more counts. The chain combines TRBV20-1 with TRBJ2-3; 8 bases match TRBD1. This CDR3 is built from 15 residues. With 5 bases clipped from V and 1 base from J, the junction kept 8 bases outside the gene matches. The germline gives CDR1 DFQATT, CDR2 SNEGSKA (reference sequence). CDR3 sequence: CSAHQGASRTDTQYF. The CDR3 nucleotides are TGCAGTGCTCACCAGGGGGCTTCTCGCACAGATACGCAGTATTTT.

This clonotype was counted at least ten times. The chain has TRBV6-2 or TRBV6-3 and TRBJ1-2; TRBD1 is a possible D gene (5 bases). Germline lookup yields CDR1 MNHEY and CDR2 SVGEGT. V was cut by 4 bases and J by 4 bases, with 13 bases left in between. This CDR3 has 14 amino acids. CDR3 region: CASSSFGASYGYTF. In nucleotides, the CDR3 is TGTGCCAGCAGTTCTTTCGGGGCCAGCTATGGCTACACCTTC.

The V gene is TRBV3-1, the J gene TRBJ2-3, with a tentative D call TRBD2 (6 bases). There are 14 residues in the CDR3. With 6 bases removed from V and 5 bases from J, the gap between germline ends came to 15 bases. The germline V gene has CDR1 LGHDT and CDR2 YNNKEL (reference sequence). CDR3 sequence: CASRGGVSLDTQYF. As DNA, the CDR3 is TGTGCCAGCAGGGGGGGAGTCTCCCTAGATACGCAGTATTTT.

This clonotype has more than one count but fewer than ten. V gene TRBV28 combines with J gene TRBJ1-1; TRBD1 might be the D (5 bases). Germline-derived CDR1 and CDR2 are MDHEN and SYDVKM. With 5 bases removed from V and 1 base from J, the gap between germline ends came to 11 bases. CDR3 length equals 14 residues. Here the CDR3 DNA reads TGTGCCAGCAGTCCACAAGACAGGAACACTGAAGCTTTCTTT. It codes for CASSPQDRNTEAFF.

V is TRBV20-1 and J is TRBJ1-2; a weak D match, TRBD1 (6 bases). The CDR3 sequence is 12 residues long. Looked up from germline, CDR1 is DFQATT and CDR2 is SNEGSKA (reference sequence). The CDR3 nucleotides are TGCATTTGCCGGGACACGGACTATGGCTACACCTTC. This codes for CICRDTDYGYTF.

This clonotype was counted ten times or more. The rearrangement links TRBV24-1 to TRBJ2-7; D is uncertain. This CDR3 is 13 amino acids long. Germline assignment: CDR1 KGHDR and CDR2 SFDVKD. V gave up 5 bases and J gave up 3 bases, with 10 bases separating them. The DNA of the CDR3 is TGTGCCACCAGTGGCCCATCTAGCTACGAGCAGTACTTC. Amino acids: CATSGPSSYEQYF.

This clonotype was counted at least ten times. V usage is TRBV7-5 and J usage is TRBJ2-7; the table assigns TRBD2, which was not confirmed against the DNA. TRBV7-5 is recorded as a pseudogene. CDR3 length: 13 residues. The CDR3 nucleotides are TGCGATAAGGCCCGGGCCGCCTCCTACGAGCAGTACTTC. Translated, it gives CDKARAASYEQYF.

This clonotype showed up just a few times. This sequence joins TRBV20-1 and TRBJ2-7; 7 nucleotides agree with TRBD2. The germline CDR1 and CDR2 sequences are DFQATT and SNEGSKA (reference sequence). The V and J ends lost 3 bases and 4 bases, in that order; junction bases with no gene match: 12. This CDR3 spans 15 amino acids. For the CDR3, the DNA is TGCAGTGCTAGGGGTTATGGCGCGGGAGTATACGAGCAGTACTTC. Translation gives CSARGYGAGVYEQYF.

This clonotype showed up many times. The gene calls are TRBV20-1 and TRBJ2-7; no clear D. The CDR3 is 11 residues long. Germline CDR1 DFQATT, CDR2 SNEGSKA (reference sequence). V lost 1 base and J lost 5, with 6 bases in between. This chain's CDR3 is CSARVWDEQYF. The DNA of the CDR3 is TGCAGTGCTAGAGTATGGGACGAGCAGTACTTC.

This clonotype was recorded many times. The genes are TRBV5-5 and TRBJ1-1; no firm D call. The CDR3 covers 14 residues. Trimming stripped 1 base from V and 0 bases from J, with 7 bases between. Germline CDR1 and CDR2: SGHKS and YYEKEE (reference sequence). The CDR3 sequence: CASSLWELNTEAFF. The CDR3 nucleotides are TGTGCCAGCAGCTTGTGGGAGCTGAACACTGAAGCTTTCTTT.

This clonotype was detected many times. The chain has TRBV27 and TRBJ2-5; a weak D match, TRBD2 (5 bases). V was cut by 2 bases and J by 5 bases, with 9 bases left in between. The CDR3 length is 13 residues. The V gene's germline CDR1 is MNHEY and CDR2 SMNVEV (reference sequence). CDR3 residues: CASSLSPGETQYF. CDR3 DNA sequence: TGTGCCAGCAGTTTAAGTCCGGGGGAGACCCAGTACTTC.

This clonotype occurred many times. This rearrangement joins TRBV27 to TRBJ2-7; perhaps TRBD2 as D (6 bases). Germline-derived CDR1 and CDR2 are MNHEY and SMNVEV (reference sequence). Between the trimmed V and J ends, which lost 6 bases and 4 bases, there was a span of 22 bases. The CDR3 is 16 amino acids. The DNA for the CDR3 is TGTGCCAGCAGCCCTACCGTTGGTAGCGGAGTTTACGAGCAGTACTTC. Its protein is CASSPTVGSGVYEQYF.

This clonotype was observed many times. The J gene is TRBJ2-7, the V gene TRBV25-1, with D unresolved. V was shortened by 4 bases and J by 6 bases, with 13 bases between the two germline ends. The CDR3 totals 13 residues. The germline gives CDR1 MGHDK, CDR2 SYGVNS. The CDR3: CASSAPLIREQYF. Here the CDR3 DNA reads TGTGCCAGCAGTGCGCCTCTTATCCGCGAGCAGTACTTC.

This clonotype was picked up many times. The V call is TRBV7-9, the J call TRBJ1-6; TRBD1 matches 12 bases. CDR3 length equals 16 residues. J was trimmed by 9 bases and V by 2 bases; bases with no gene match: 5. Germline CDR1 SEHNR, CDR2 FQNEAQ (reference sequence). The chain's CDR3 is CASSLFGTGGSSPLHF. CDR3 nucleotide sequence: TGTGCCAGCAGCTTATTCGGGACAGGGGGCAGTTCACCCCTCCACTTT.

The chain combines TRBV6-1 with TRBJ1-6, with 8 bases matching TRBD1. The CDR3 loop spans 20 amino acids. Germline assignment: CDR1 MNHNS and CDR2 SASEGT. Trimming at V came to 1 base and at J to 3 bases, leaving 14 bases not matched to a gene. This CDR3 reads CASSEVPLGQGPLYNSPLHF. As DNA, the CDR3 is TGTGCCAGCAGTGAAGTCCCCCTCGGACAGGGACCACTCTATAATTCACCCCTCCACTTT.

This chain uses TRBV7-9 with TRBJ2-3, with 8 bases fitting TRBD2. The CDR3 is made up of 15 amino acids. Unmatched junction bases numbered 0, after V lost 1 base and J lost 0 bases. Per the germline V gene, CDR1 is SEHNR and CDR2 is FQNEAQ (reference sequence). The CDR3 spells CASSLGLASTDTQYF. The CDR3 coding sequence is TGTGCCAGCAGCTTAGGACTAGCGAGCACAGATACGCAGTATTTT. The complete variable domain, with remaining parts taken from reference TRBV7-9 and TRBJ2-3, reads DTGVSQNPRHKITKRGQNVTFRCDPISEHNRLYWYRQTLGQGPEFLTYFQNEAQLEKSRLLSDRFSAERPKGSFSTLEIQRTEQGDSAMYLCASSLGLASTDTQYFGPGTRLTVL.

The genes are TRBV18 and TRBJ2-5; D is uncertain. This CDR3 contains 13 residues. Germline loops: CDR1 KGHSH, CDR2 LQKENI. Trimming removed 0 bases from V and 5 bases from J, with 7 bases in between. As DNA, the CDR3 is TGTGCCAGCTCACCACCCGGGTGGGAGACCCAGTACTTC. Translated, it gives CASSPPGWETQYF. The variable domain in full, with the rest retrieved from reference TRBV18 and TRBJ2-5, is NAGVMQNPRHLVRRRGQEARLRCSPMKGHSHVYWYRQLPEEGLKFMVYLQKENIIDESGMPKERFSAEFPKEGPSILRIQQVVRGDSAAYFCASSPPGWETQYFGPGTRLLVL.

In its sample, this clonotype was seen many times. The DNA of the CDR3 is TGTGCCAGCAGCCAATCCGGGACAGGGGCCTACGAGCAGTACTTC. This codes for CASSQSGTGAYEQYF. The chain is built from TRBV7-2 and TRBJ2-7; TRBD1 agrees at 10 bases. The V and J ends lost 5 bases and 2 bases, in that order; junction bases with no gene match: 6. Germline V gives CDR1 SGHTA, CDR2 FQGNSA. This CDR3 has 15 residues.

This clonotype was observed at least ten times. In nucleotides, the CDR3 is TGTGCCAGCAACAGCGGGGGGCTGGTCAATGAGCAGTTCTTC. Its protein product is CASNSGGLVNEQFF. This chain uses TRBV27 with TRBJ2-1, with TRBD2 matching over 9 bases. Looked up from germline, CDR1 is MNHEY and CDR2 is SMNVEV (reference sequence). The ends lost 7 bases at V and 6 bases at J; junction bases unmatched: 7. CDR3 size: 14 residues.

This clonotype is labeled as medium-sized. DNA of the CDR3: TGTGCCAGCAGTTCGACTAGCGGGGTTACCTACGAGCAGTACTTC. Amino acids: CASSSTSGVTYEQYF. The rearrangement joins TRBV12-3 or TRBV12-4 to TRBJ2-7; 11 positions agree with TRBD2. This CDR3 comprises 15 residues. With V trimmed by 4 bases and J by 2 bases, 4 bases remained unmatched.